This entry concerns a single T cell receptor (beta chain). The data were obtained in a study of shared clonotypes between healthy human individuals. This CDR3 contains 14 residues. In germline, CDR1 is SGHAT, CDR2 FQNNGV. V was cut by 0 bases and J by 9 bases, with 12 bases left in between. Profiled with immunoSEQ multiplex PCR; TCRdb holds only in-frame clones, not every one. The repertoire holds under 600,000 clones, with almost 97% as singletons. Healthy HIV-negative adults without recent acute infections or vaccinations served as donors. This TCR was sampled from a woman aged 25 to 39 in good health. The chain is built from TRBV11-2 and TRBJ1-3; D may be TRBD1 (6 bases). The sample was naive CD4+ T cells sorted from blood. Subset in this sample: CD45RA+ positively selected. In nucleotides, the CDR3 is TGTGCCAGCAGCTTAGATACCGGGGGCGCCACCATATATTTT. Translated, it gives CASSLDTGGATIYF. Complete variable domain (other parts from reference TRBV11-2 and TRBJ1-3): EAGVAQSPRYKIIEKRQSVAFWCNPISGHATLYWYQQILGQGPKLLIQFQNNGVVDDSQLPKDRFSAERLKGVDSTLKIQPAKLEDSAVYLCASSLDTGGATIYFGEGSWLTVV.